Sequencing of this T cell receptor beta chain was carried out in a study of shared clonotypes between healthy human individuals. Notes on the study in general: Roughly 5% was the fraction of naive CD4 clonotypes found shared across a few donors.

Concerning this clone: Its target is not known.

The CD4+ fraction was divided into a CD45RA+ naive subset and a CD45RA-negative memory subset. Study processing details: Junction-only sequences without quality scores came from ImmunoSEQ, so filtering differed. This table comes from immunoSEQ multiplex PCR, and its TCRdb copy is limited to in-frame clones, with some not included. That table furnishes V, J and clone size, whereas the DNA furnished D and trimming. The sample shows roughly 2.5 million clones, more than 80% of them seen only once. Per germline, CDR1 KGHSH and CDR2 LQKENI. Trimming pared 3 bases from V and 0 bases from J, leaving 12 bases between. The CDR3 is 15 amino acids.

This chain connects TRBV18 to TRBJ2-7, with D unclear. Source material: naive CD4+ T cells sorted from blood. As for subset: CD45RA+ positively selected. The sequence derives from a young man in good health. CDR3 residues: CASSPALRSSYEQYF. CDR3 nucleotides: TGTGCCAGCTCACCGGCGCTTAGGAGCTCCTACGAGCAGTACTTC.